The clone carrying this T cell receptor (beta chain) appeared a single time. Its specificity is not known. This table comes from immunoSEQ multiplex PCR, and its TCRdb copy is limited to in-frame clones, with some not included. The data contain 2 million to 3 million clones, approximately 90% of them singletons. All donors were Caucasian adults living in Nashville, Tennessee. Germline V CDR1 and CDR2: MNHNS, SASEGT. This CDR3 contains 15 residues. Trimming took 1 base from V and 8 from J, leaving 15 bases between them. The data are from a study of shared clonotypes between healthy human individuals. Whole-study findings and limits: Some naive CD4 clonotypes, around 5%, turned up in common across four donors.

Sequencing was performed on naive CD4+ T cells sorted from blood. Subset denoted: CD45RA+ positively selected. The V gene is TRBV6-1, the J gene TRBJ2-1; D perhaps matches TRBD2 (6 bases). This clonotype was sampled from a man aged 18 to 35 in good health. The CDR3 region has the DNA TGTGCCAGCAGTGAAGTGTCGGCCGGGGGTGATGAGCAGTTCTTC. The encoded protein is CASSEVSAGGDEQFF.